This T cell receptor (beta chain) was identified in a study of beta chain features in type 1 diabetes. CDR1 is SEHNR, CDR2 FQNEAQ, per germline (reference sequence). V lost 5 bases to trimming and J lost 1 base, with 11 bases between them. The CDR3 is made up of 14 amino acids. There are a few counts of this clone. Its antigen is unidentified. Study-wide findings and caveats: In all four CD4+ subsets, TCRB CDR3 length was significantly, moderately reduced in type 1 diabetes. Across patients, naive, central memory and Treg TCRB repertoires exhibited apparently greater similarity than was observed across healthy donors.

The authors reverse transcribed all of the isolated RNA, so sequencing captured expressed TCRB transcripts. This table comes from immunoSEQ multiplex PCR, and its TCRdb copy is limited to in-frame clones, with some not included. The table lists more than 250,000 clones, roughly 21% of them singletons. The sequenced sample was naive CD4+ T cells from blood. The chain has TRBV7-9 and TRBJ1-1, with D unresolved. This receptor was taken from a woman aged 40-49 years with type 1 diabetes. The CDR3 sequence: CASSSTQTNTEAFF. CDR3 sequence (DNA): TGTGCCAGCAGCAGTACACAGACGAACACTGAAGCTTTCTTT.